This T cell receptor (beta chain) came from a study of blood T cell repertoires in COVID-19. Study as a whole: Donors in the United States, Italy and Spain gave samples during acute or convalescent COVID-19. PBMCs, B-cell-depleted T cells, or T cells were the source of the cDNA or gDNA that made up the material.

In the authors' workflow: Amplification of reference gene primers was used by the study to estimate nucleated cell counts. Measured with immunoSEQ multiplex PCR; TCRdb has only the in-frame clones, and not every one. V, J and clone size are taken as reported in that table, and D and trimming were inferred from the DNA itself. The sample records 300,000 to 400,000 clones, approximately 87% being singletons. CDR1 is SGHTA and CDR2 is FQGTGA in the germline V gene. Trimming took 5 bases from V and 5 from J, leaving 11 bases between them. This CDR3 is 13 amino acids long. During active infection, Seattle patients enrolled and were then monitored through disease.

The V call is TRBV7-3, the J call TRBJ2-3, with a weak D call TRBD2 (5 bases). The receptor's source is a woman between 50 and 59 years old with COVID-19, enrolled during active disease. The sample was peripheral blood. This CDR3 is CASSLLAQDTQYF. For the CDR3, the DNA is TGTGCCAGCAGCCTATTAGCGCAAGATACGCAGTATTTT.